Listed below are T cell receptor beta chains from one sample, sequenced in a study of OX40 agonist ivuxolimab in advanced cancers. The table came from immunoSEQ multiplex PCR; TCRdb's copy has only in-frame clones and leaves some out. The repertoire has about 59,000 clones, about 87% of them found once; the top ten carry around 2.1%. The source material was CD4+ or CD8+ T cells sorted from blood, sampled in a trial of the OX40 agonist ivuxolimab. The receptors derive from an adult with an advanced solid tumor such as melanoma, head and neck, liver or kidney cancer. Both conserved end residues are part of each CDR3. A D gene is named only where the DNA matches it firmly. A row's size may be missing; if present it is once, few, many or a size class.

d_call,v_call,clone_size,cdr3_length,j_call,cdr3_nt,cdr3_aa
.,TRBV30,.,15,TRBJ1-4,TGTGCCTGGAGTATTGGGATTGCAACTAATGAAAAACTGTTTTTT,CAWSIGIATNEKLFF
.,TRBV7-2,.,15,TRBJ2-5,TGTGCCAGCTGTCGTGCGGGAACCTATCAAGAGACCCAGTACTTC,CASCRAGTYQETQYF
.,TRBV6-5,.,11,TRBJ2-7,TGTGCCAGCAGTTACTCGATCGAGCAGTACTTC,CASSYSIEQYF
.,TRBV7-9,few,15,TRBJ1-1,TGTGCCAGCAGCCCGTCAGGACAGCCGAACACTGAAGCTTTCTTT,CASSPSGQPNTEAFF
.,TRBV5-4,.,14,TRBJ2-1,TGTGCCAGCAGCTTGGGGGCAGCCTACAATGAGCAGTTCTTC,CASSLGAAYNEQFF
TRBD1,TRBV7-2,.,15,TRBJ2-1,TGTGCCAGCAGCAAGACAGGGGGGGCGGTCAATGAGCAGTTCTTC,CASSKTGGAVNEQFF
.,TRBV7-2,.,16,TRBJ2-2,TGTGCCAGCAGCTCCCTAGGGGTACAGAACACCGGGGAGCTGTTTTTT,CASSSLGVQNTGELFF
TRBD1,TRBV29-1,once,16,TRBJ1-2,TGCAGCGTCCCCGGGACAGGGGCCCCGATTTCCTATGGCTACACCTTC,CSVPGTGAPISYGYTF
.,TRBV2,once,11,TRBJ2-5,TGTGCCAGCGGGTTAGGAGAGACCCAGTACTTC,CASGLGETQYF
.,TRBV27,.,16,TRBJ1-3,TGTGCCAGCAGCCCACCCCGGGACAACTCTGGAAACACCATATATTTT,CASSPPRDNSGNTIYF
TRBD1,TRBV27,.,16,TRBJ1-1,TGTGCCAGCAGCCCAGCCAGGGGGATAATGAACACTGAAGCTTTCTTT,CASSPARGIMNTEAFF
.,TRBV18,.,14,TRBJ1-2,TGTGCCAGCTCAGCGGACAGCTCAAACTATGGCTACACCTTC,CASSADSSNYGYTF
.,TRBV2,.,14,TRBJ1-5,TGTGCCAGCAGTGGACAGGTTGGGGATCAGCCCCAGCATTTT,CASSGQVGDQPQHF
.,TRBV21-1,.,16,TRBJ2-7,TGTGCCAGCAGCAAAGCTTGGACAGGGGAACGCTACGAGCAGTACTTC,CASSKAWTGERYEQYF
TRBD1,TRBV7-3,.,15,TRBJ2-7,TGTGCCAGCAGCTTGGGGACAGGGACGGACTACGAGCAGTACTTC,CASSLGTGTDYEQYF
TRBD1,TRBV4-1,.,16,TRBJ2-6,TGCGCCAGCAGCCGCCGGACAGGGTCTGGGGCCAACGTCCTGACTTTC,CASSRRTGSGANVLTF
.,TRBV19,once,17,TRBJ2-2,TGTGCCAGTAGGGTCAAGAAAGACTTCCAGAACACCGGGGAGCTGTTTTTT,CASRVKKDFQNTGELFF
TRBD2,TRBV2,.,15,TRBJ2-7,TGTGCCAGCAGTTTAGGACTAGCGGAGAGGTACGAGCAGTACTTC,CASSLGLAERYEQYF
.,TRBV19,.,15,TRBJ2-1,TGTGCCAGTAATACCGGGACTGTCCACTACAATGAGCAGTTCTTC,CASNTGTVHYNEQFF
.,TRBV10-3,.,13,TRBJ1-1,TGTGCCATCACGGAAGGATTGGACACTGAAGCTTTCTTT,CAITEGLDTEAFF
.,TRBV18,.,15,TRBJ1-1,TGTGCCAGCTCACCCGACAGAGTCCGTGGGACTGAAGCTTTCTTT,CASSPDRVRGTEAFF
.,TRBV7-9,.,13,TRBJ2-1,TGTGCCAGCAGCTTAGGGTCTTTCCGGGAGCAGTTCTTC,CASSLGSFREQFF
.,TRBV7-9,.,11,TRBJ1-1,TGTGCCAGCAGCTTTTTGGATGAAGCTTTCTTT,CASSFLDEAFF
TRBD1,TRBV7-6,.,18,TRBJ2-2,TGTGCCAGCAGCCCAGCCCCAGGGGGCATTATTGTTACCGGGGAGCTGTTTTTT,CASSPAPGGIIVTGELFF
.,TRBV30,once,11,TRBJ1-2,TGTGCCTGGAGTTCAGACTATGGCTACACCTTC,CAWSSDYGYTF
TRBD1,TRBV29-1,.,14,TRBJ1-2,TGCAGCGTTGAAACGACAGGGGTTCCCTATGGCTACACCTTC,CSVETTGVPYGYTF
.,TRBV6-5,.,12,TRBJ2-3,TGTGCCAGCACCCTAGTTGCGGATACGCAGTATTTT,CASTLVADTQYF
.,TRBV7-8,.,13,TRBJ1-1,TGTGCCAGCAGCTACTTGGGCGACACTGAAGCTTTCTTT,CASSYLGDTEAFF
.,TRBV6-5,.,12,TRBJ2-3,TGTGCCAGCATAGGGTGGGACGATACGCAGTATTTT,CASIGWDDTQYF
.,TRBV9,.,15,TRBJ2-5,TGTGCCAGCAGCGTAATGAACAGCGAACAAGAGACCCAGTACTTC,CASSVMNSEQETQYF
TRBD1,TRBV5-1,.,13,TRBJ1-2,TGCGCCAGCAGGTTGGACAGGGCCGGAGGCTACACCTTC,CASRLDRAGGYTF
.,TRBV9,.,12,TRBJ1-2,TGTGCCAGCAGCGTAGTGACCGGTGGCTACACCTTC,CASSVVTGGYTF
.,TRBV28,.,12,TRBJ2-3,TGTGCCAGCAGTCCAAATTCCCCAATTCAGTATTTT,CASSPNSPIQYF
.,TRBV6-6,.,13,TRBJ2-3,TGTGCCAGCTCCCAGGATGACACAGATACGCAGTATTTT,CASSQDDTDTQYF
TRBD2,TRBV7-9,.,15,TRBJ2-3,TGTGCCAGCAGCTATCTAGCGGGGGTGGCAGATACGCAGTATTTT,CASSYLAGVADTQYF
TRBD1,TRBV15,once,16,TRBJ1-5,TGTGCCACCAGAGACTCGGACAGGCCGGGCAATCAGCCCCAGCATTTT,CATRDSDRPGNQPQHF
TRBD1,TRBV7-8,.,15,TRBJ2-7,TGTGCCAGCAGTTTCCAGGGGGTCCCGACCTACGAGCAGTACTTC,CASSFQGVPTYEQYF
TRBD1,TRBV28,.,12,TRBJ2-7,TGTGCCACCAGGGGGAGCTCCTACGAGCAGTACTTC,CATRGSSYEQYF
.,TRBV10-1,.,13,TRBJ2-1,TGCGCCAGCAGCGCCGGGCCCGACAATGAGCAGTTCTTC,CASSAGPDNEQFF
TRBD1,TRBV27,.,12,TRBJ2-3,TGTGCCAGCAGACAGGGGGGAGATACGCAGTATTTT,CASRQGGDTQYF
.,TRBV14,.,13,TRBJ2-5,TGTGCCAGCAGCCCACGGAGGGAAGAGACCCAGTACTTC,CASSPRREETQYF
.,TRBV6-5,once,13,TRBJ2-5,TGTGCCAGCAGTTACAAGGCCCTGGGGACCCAGTACTTC,CASSYKALGTQYF